The 3 T cell receptor beta chains listed next were all sequenced from one sample in a study of Ad26.COV2.S vaccination and SARS-CoV-2 variants. Treatment meaning: some 19 received Ad26.COV2.S at low or high dose, single or two shots; 5 received placebo; per-sample allocation not given. Samples analyzed were those drawn on day 63 after the first vaccine or placebo injection. Here immunoSEQ multiplex PCR was the method, and the copy in TCRdb shows in-frame clones only, minus some. The sample lists over 400,000 clones, over 80% seen once, with 1.5% to 2% in the top ten. The specimen was peripheral blood, collected in a trial of Ad26.COV2.S vaccine versus placebo. These receptors were taken from a person aged 18-65 years who received the Ad26.COV2.S COVID-19 vaccine or a placebo.

V is TRBV7-9 and J is TRBJ1-3, with D uncertain. The germline CDR1 and CDR2 sequences are SEHNR and FQNEAQ (reference sequence). This CDR3 is built from 15 residues. Trimming took off 3 bases at V and 0 bases at J, with 9 bases between the two ends. The CDR3 DNA reads as TGTGCCAGCAGCTTTTCCTTGAGCTCTGGAAACACCATATATTTT. It codes for CASSFSLSSGNTIYF.

The chain carries TRBV5-1 and TRBJ2-7; a possible D gene is TRBD2 (6 bases). Germline lookup yields CDR1 SGHRS and CDR2 YFSETQ. V was clipped by 4 bases and J by 2 bases, with 13 bases between them. The CDR3 runs to 14 residues. The CDR3 protein is CASSDPAGTYEQYF. As DNA, the CDR3 is TGCGCCAGCAGCGACCCCGCGGGGACCTACGAGCAGTACTTC.

This chain connects TRBV7-9 to TRBJ1-4; no definite D call. From germline, CDR1 is SEHNR and CDR2 FQNEAQ (reference sequence). With 5 bases removed from V and 0 bases from J, the gap between germline ends came to 13 bases. The CDR3 contains 16 residues. This CDR3 is CASSPSKYTTNEKLFF. The CDR3 nucleotides read TGTGCCAGCAGCCCATCGAAATACACAACTAATGAAAAACTGTTTTTT.